Below, 22 T cell receptor beta chains from the same sample are listed, as sequenced in a study of T cells in Graves' hyperthyroidism and ophthalmopathy. TCR beta CDR3 regions were amplified from RNA transcripts. The primer set for the first-round RT-PCR of the TCR CDR3 was HTBI. TCRdb analysed the multiplex PCR reads with MiXCR anew, one entry per CDR3 protein. The repertoire holds some 600,000 distinct CDR3 sequences, about 15% seen once, with more than 4.5% in the top ten. The sample taken for sequencing was blood. These receptors were taken from a woman aged 25 to 39 with Graves' hyperthyroidism that later progressed to Graves' ophthalmopathy.

This clonotype was seen ten or more times. This chain connects TRBV20-1 to TRBJ2-7; 11 bases are shared with TRBD2. From germline, CDR1 is DFQATT and CDR2 SNEGSKA (reference sequence). V shed 6 bases and J 4 bases; nucleotides not matched to a gene: 8. This CDR3 spans 14 amino acids. The CDR3 coding sequence is TGCAGTGCCCGATCTAGCGGGGGGTATTACGAGCAGTACTTC. Translating gives CSARSSGGYYEQYF.

In this sample, this clonotype turned up a few times. The chain uses TRBV7-9 and TRBJ1-5, with D unclear. Germline V gene sequence: CDR1 SEHNR, CDR2 FQNEAQ (reference sequence). The CDR3 runs to 15 residues. The V end lost 1 base, the J end lost 3 bases, and 10 bases lay between the germline ends. In DNA form, the CDR3 reads TGTGCCAGCAGCTTAGAAGGTCTTAACAATCAGCCCCAGCATTTT. Its protein is CASSLEGLNNQPQHF.

This clonotype was picked up many times. The V and J genes are TRBV28 and TRBJ1-1; TRBD1 matches 7 bases. Germline CDR1 reads MDHEN; CDR2 reads SYDVKM. The CDR3 is 13 amino acids. The trim removed 6 bases at V and 5 bases at J, leaving 6 bases unmatched. The CDR3: CASSLGTATEAFF. The CDR3 DNA reads as TGTGCCAGCAGCTTAGGGACAGCAACTGAAGCTTTCTTT. The full variable domain, in which reference TRBV28 and TRBJ1-1 provide the parts outside the CDR3, is DVKVTQSSRYLVKRTGEKVFLECVQDMDHENMFWYRQDPGLGLRLIYFSYDVKMKEKGDIPEGYSVSREKKERFSLILESASTNQTSMYLCASSLGTATEAFFGQGTRLTVV.

This clonotype was counted ten times or more. The CDR3 loop is CSARGSGQNIQYF. The CDR3 DNA follows: TGCAGTGCTAGAGGTTCGGGGCAAAACATTCAGTACTTC. V gene TRBV20-1 combines with J gene TRBJ2-4, with D possibly being TRBD1 or TRBD2 (5 bases each). The CDR3 totals 13 residues. V lost 1 base and J 5 bases, leaving 9 bases between the germline ends. The germline V gene has CDR1 DFQATT and CDR2 SNEGSKA (reference sequence).

This clonotype was recorded many times. The chain is built from TRBV28 and TRBJ2-2, with D perhaps TRBD1 (7 bases). V gave up 8 bases and J gave up 0 bases, with 19 bases separating them. Germline-derived CDR1 and CDR2 are MDHEN and SYDVKM. The CDR3 runs to 17 residues. CDR3 in amino acids: CASDPSGGRSNTGELFF. The CDR3 nucleotides read TGTGCCAGCGACCCATCAGGGGGGCGGTCGAACACCGGGGAGCTGTTTTTT.

This clonotype was picked up a small number of times. The V and J genes are TRBV12-3 or TRBV12-4 and TRBJ2-2; a weak D match, TRBD1 (6 bases). V gave up 1 base and J gave up 4 bases, with 7 bases separating them. CDR3 size: 14 residues. CDR3: CASSLGTATGELFF. The CDR3 DNA reads TGTGCCAGCAGTTTAGGGACAGCCACCGGGGAGCTGTTTTTT.

This clonotype turned up a few times. The chain couples TRBV11-2 to TRBJ1-5, with 7 bases aligning to TRBD1. CDR1 is SGHAT, CDR2 FQNNGV, per germline. The V and J ends lost 4 bases and 0 bases, in that order; junction bases with no gene match: 3. The CDR3 totals 15 residues. The CDR3 coding sequence is TGTGCCAGCAGCTCGGGACAGACTAGCAATCAGCCCCAGCATTTT. Residues: CASSSGQTSNQPQHF. The variable domain in full, with the rest retrieved from reference TRBV11-2 and TRBJ1-5, is EAGVAQSPRYKIIEKRQSVAFWCNPISGHATLYWYQQILGQGPKLLIQFQNNGVVDDSQLPKDRFSAERLKGVDSTLKIQPAKLEDSAVYLCASSSGQTSNQPQHFGDGTRLSIL.

This sequence joins TRBV25-1 and TRBJ1-2; 9 bases are shared with TRBD1. The ends lost 3 bases at V and 6 bases at J; junction bases unmatched: 8. The CDR3 has 15 amino acids. Germline V gene data show CDR1 as MGHDK and CDR2 as SYGVNS. The CDR3 DNA follows: TGTGCCAGCAGTGAGTTAGGGACAGGGTTCAATGGCTACACCTTC. This translates into CASSELGTGFNGYTF.

This clonotype was detected many times. The J gene is TRBJ2-1, the V gene TRBV11-3, with a weak D call TRBD2 (6 bases). The CDR3 runs to 19 residues. The germline V gene encodes CDR1 SGHNT and CDR2 YENEEA. Trimming removed 5 bases at V and 0 bases at J, with 23 bases between. The CDR3 bases are TGTGCCAGCAGCCCGTTTCGGGAGAAGTCCCCAAGCTCCTACAATGAGCAGTTCTTC. Amino acids: CASSPFREKSPSSYNEQFF.

This clonotype was seen ten or more times. The V and J genes are TRBV15 and TRBJ2-7; a possible D gene is TRBD1 (6 bases). The CDR3 covers 15 residues. Germline values: CDR1 LNHNV, CDR2 YYDKDF (reference sequence). Trimming left V 2 bases short and J 6 bases short, with 17 bases between. In nucleotides, the CDR3 is TGTGCCACCAGCAGAATGACGGACAGAAGTGGCGAGCAGTACTTC. Encoded protein: CATSRMTDRSGEQYF.

This clonotype was counted at least ten times. The chain carries TRBV12-3 or TRBV12-4 and TRBJ2-1; 8 bases are a match to TRBD2. After removal of 6 bases from V and 3 bases from J, the junction contained 13 bases not matched to a gene. CDR3 length equals 17 residues. CDR3 in DNA: TGTGCCAGCAGCTCCCTCGAAGCGGGGGAAGTCTACAATGAGCAGTTCTTC. Protein product: CASSSLEAGEVYNEQFF.

This CDR3 is CASSSNGRPVYEQYF. The CDR3 nucleotides are TGTGCCAGCAGCTCAAACGGGCGCCCAGTATACGAGCAGTACTTC. The chain combines TRBV7-2 with TRBJ2-7; D unresolved. The V gene lost 4 bases and the J gene lost 4 bases, with 17 bases spanning the gap. The germline V gene encodes CDR1 SGHTA and CDR2 FQGNSA. The CDR3 is 15 amino acids.

This clonotype was seen many times. The chain joins TRBV15 to TRBJ2-6; no reliable D call. The germline V gene has CDR1 LNHNV and CDR2 YYDKDF (reference sequence). V lost 1 base and J lost 3, with 7 bases in between. The CDR3 is made up of 15 amino acids. Here the CDR3 reads CATSRGSSGANVLTF. The DNA for the CDR3 is TGTGCCACCAGCAGAGGAAGTAGTGGGGCCAACGTCCTGACTTTC.

This clonotype has more than one count but fewer than ten. The J gene is TRBJ2-3, the V gene TRBV6-2 or TRBV6-3; either TRBD1 or TRBD2 may supply D (5 bases each). V dropped 5 bases and J dropped 8 bases, with 11 bases sitting between them. The CDR3 contains 12 residues. Germline CDR1 reads MNHEY; CDR2 reads SVGEGT. The CDR3 spells CASSGDPGTQYF. The DNA of the CDR3 is TGTGCCAGCAGTGGGGACCCAGGTACGCAGTATTTT.

This clonotype was counted ten times or more. The rearrangement uses TRBV30 and TRBJ1-5; D not certain. V dropped 0 bases and J dropped 3 bases, with 9 bases sitting between them. The CDR3 covers 14 residues. From germline, CDR1 is GTSNPN and CDR2 SVGIG (reference sequence). CDR3 nucleotide sequence: TGTGCCTGGAGTGTATCACAGATCAATCAGCCCCAGCATTTT. Encoded protein: CAWSVSQINQPQHF.

This clonotype was counted at least ten times. The chain links TRBV7-9 to TRBJ2-5; 9 bases fit TRBD2. V gave up 1 base and J gave up 7 bases; unmatched junction bases: 10. This CDR3 has 16 amino acids. In germline, CDR1 is SEHNR, CDR2 FQNEAQ (reference sequence). The CDR3, as DNA: TGTGCCAGCAGCTTAGTCGAGGCTAGCGGGATCGTGACCCAGTACTTC. It specifies CASSLVEASGIVTQYF. Full variable domain (outside the CDR3, taken from reference TRBV7-9 and TRBJ2-5): DTGVSQNPRHKITKRGQNVTFRCDPISEHNRLYWYRQTLGQGPEFLTYFQNEAQLEKSRLLSDRFSAERPKGSFSTLEIQRTEQGDSAMYLCASSLVEASGIVTQYFGPGTRLLVL.

Ten or more counts support this clonotype. The V and J genes are TRBV12-3 or TRBV12-4 and TRBJ2-1; the match to TRBD2 covers 13 bases. The trim removed 4 bases at V and 8 bases at J, leaving 8 bases unmatched. CDR3 size: 16 residues. Here the CDR3 reads CASSSLLAGGLHEQFF. The CDR3 DNA reads as TGTGCCAGCAGTTCTCTACTAGCGGGAGGGCTCCATGAGCAGTTCTTC.

This clonotype was counted many times. V usage is TRBV24-1 and J usage is TRBJ2-1, with 7 bases that match TRBD2. Germline values: CDR1 KGHDR, CDR2 SFDVKD. The CDR3 loop spans 14 amino acids. The junction had 5 bases not matched to a gene; V was cut back by 10 bases and J by 0 bases. CDR3 sequence: CATTSATSYNEQFF. The CDR3 coding sequence is TGTGCCACTACTAGCGCCACCTCCTACAATGAGCAGTTCTTC.

This clonotype was counted ten times or more. The rearrangement links TRBV27 to TRBJ1-5, with no clear D. Germline values: CDR1 MNHEY, CDR2 SMNVEV (reference sequence). V shed 8 bases and J shed 4 bases, with 6 bases lying between them. There are 11 residues in the CDR3. CDR3 in amino acids: CASGPNQPQHF. The DNA of the CDR3 is TGTGCCAGCGGACCTAATCAGCCCCAGCATTTT.

The rearrangement links TRBV6-2 or TRBV6-3 to TRBJ2-3; D perhaps matches TRBD2 (6 bases). CDR1 MNHEY and CDR2 SVGEGT come from the germline V gene. The CDR3 is 16 residues long. Between the trimmed V and J ends, which lost 0 bases and 4 bases, there was a span of 14 bases. The CDR3 DNA sequence: TGTGCCAGCAGTTACTCTGGCAGGAGGGCCTCAGATACGCAGTATTTT. Its protein is CASSYSGRRASDTQYF.

This clonotype was detected many times. In nucleotides, the CDR3 is TGTGCCAGCAGATCCGGGACAGGGGGCTGGCAGCCCCAGCATTTT. Amino acids: CASRSGTGGWQPQHF. The chain is built from TRBV27 and TRBJ1-5, with 12 nucleotides matching TRBD1. J was trimmed by 7 bases and V by 6 bases; bases with no gene match: 7. This CDR3 is built from 15 residues. Germline assignment: CDR1 MNHEY and CDR2 SMNVEV (reference sequence).

The V gene is TRBV7-9, the J gene TRBJ2-3; TRBD2 matches at 10 bases. The V segment lost 4 bases and the J segment 4 bases; nucleotides outside the gene matches: 8. Germline CDR1 reads SEHNR; CDR2 reads FQNEAQ (reference sequence). The CDR3 consists of 16 residues. CDR3 bases: TGTGCCAGCAGCTCGCGTGGTAGCGGGAGGCCAGATACGCAGTATTTT. It translates to CASSSRGSGRPDTQYF.